The 15 T cell receptor beta chains in this list originate from one sample, sequenced in a study of blood T cell repertoires in COVID-19. Some clones are missing from TCRdb's copy, which holds only in-frame ones; the method was immunoSEQ multiplex PCR. Of 110,000 or so clones in the sample, about four fifths are singletons; the top ten hold roughly a tenth. Sequencing input: peripheral blood. These receptors all stem from a human donor in a cohort sampled during active COVID-19.

The chain uses TRBV28 and TRBJ2-6; the D gene is possibly TRBD2 (5 bases). Germline-derived CDR1 and CDR2 are MDHEN and SYDVKM. The length of the CDR3 is 17 residues. Trimming took off 4 bases at V and 5 bases at J, with 18 bases between the two ends. As DNA, the CDR3 is TGTGCCAGCAGTTCTAACGGCCTGTCGGGAAGGGCCAACGTCCTGACTTTC. Protein: CASSSNGLSGRANVLTF.

The chain uses TRBV28 and TRBJ2-2, with 10 nucleotides matching TRBD2. Germline V gene data show CDR1 as MDHEN and CDR2 as SYDVKM. With 1 base clipped from V and 6 bases from J, the junction kept 5 bases outside the gene matches. The CDR3 extends over 16 amino acids. CDR3 sequence: CASSLSASGSSGELFF. In DNA form, the CDR3 reads TGTGCCAGCAGTTTATCGGCTAGCGGGAGTTCCGGGGAGCTGTTTTTT. The full variable domain, completed using reference TRBV28 and TRBJ2-2, is DVKVTQSSRYLVKRTGEKVFLECVQDMDHENMFWYRQDPGLGLRLIYFSYDVKMKEKGDIPEGYSVSREKKERFSLILESASTNQTSMYLCASSLSASGSSGELFFGEGSRLTVL.

CDR3 bases: TGTGCCAGCAGTTTAAGTGCGAATTACGAGCAGTACTTC. This sequence encodes CASSLSANYEQYF. V and J are TRBV27 and TRBJ2-7; D gene unclear. Germline CDR1 is MNHEY and CDR2 is SMNVEV (reference sequence). The V and J ends lost 2 bases and 4 bases respectively, with 9 bases between them. This CDR3 has 13 amino acids.

This clone appeared a few times. The chain uses TRBV15 and TRBJ2-2; D gene ambiguous. V lost 0 bases and J lost 4, with 6 bases in between. This CDR3 has 14 amino acids. Germline V gene lookup returns CDR1 LNHNV and CDR2 YYDKDF (reference sequence). CDR3 sequence reads: CATSRDRPTGELFF. CDR3 DNA: TGTGCCACCAGCAGAGACAGGCCCACCGGGGAGCTGTTTTTT.

The rearrangement joins TRBV19 to TRBJ2-7; tentatively, D is TRBD2 (5 bases). CDR1 LNHDA and CDR2 SQIVND come from the germline V gene (reference sequence). V lost 3 bases and J lost 0, with 12 bases in between. The CDR3 sequence is 15 residues long. The DNA of the CDR3 is TGTGCCAGTAGTATCATCCCAGGAGGCTCCTACGAGCAGTACTTC. Translated, it gives CASSIIPGGSYEQYF.

The chain uses TRBV9 and TRBJ2-2; the match to TRBD2 covers 14 bases. The V segment lost 3 bases and the J segment 6 bases; nucleotides outside the gene matches: 4. Germline-derived CDR1 and CDR2 are SGDLS and YYNGEE. The CDR3 runs 16 residues. The CDR3 loop reads CASSAQTSGGAGELFF. CDR3 coding DNA: TGTGCCAGCAGCGCTCAGACTAGCGGGGGGGCCGGGGAGCTGTTTTTT.

This clone is a singleton in its sample. The chain carries TRBV12-3 or TRBV12-4 and TRBJ1-1; D perhaps matches TRBD1 (5 bases). Trimming removed 6 bases at V and 0 bases at J, with 8 bases between. CDR3 length: 13 residues. This CDR3 reads CASSLTVNTEAFF. The CDR3 nucleotides are TGTGCCAGCAGCCTGACAGTGAACACTGAAGCTTTCTTT.

This clone came up many times. The V and J genes are TRBV11-3 and TRBJ1-1; 7 nucleotides match TRBD1. This CDR3 has 15 residues. With 7 bases clipped from V and 1 base from J, the junction kept 9 bases outside the gene matches. Per germline, CDR1 SGHNT and CDR2 YENEEA. CDR3 in amino acids: CASTHRGRRNTEAFF. For the CDR3, the DNA is TGTGCCAGCACCCATAGGGGGCGTCGGAACACTGAAGCTTTCTTT.

The V call is TRBV5-1, the J call TRBJ2-3; 7 nucleotides agree with TRBD1. J lost 0 bases, V lost 0 bases, and 1 base had no gene match. The germline V gene encodes CDR1 SGHRS and CDR2 YFSETQ. This CDR3 comprises 15 residues. In nucleotides, the CDR3 is TGCGCCAGCAGCTTGGTAGGGGGCAGCACAGATACGCAGTATTTT. It is translated as CASSLVGGSTDTQYF.

This clone was recorded once. The chain employs TRBV27 and TRBJ1-4; unclear D gene. V was clipped by 0 bases and J by 4 bases, with 9 bases between them. Germline CDR1 is MNHEY and CDR2 is SMNVEV (reference sequence). The CDR3 runs 15 residues. The CDR3 DNA reads as TGTGCCAGCAGTTTATCGGGCAGCTTTAATGAAAAACTGTTTTTT. It codes for CASSLSGSFNEKLFF.

This clone was counted once. The gene calls are TRBV15 and TRBJ2-3; the match to TRBD2 covers 9 bases. This CDR3 has 17 amino acids. Germline V CDR1 and CDR2: LNHNV, YYDKDF (reference sequence). V lost 8 bases and J lost 0; bases outside the gene matches: 12. The CDR3 reads CATGLSGGAPSTDTQYF. Written as DNA, the CDR3 is TGTGCCACCGGGCTTAGCGGGGGAGCGCCTAGCACAGATACGCAGTATTTT.

The chain combines TRBV30 with TRBJ2-1; maybe TRBD2 (5 bases). The CDR3 spans 13 residues. CDR1 and CDR2 (germline): GTSNPN, SVGIG (reference sequence). The V end was cut by 0 bases, the J end by 7 bases, with 10 bases between. CDR3 in DNA: TGTGCCTGGAGTGTAGGAGGTAGGAATGAGCAGTTCTTC. Amino acids: CAWSVGGRNEQFF.

The V gene is TRBV9, the J gene TRBJ2-3; the match to TRBD2 covers 10 bases. The CDR3 is 17 amino acids. Germline-derived CDR1 and CDR2 are SGDLS and YYNGEE. Germline trimming cut 0 bases from V and 0 bases from J; bases unmatched to any gene: 4. The CDR3 loop is CASSVAMTSGSTDTQYF. CDR3 sequence (DNA): TGTGCCAGCAGCGTAGCCATGACTAGCGGGAGCACAGATACGCAGTATTTT.

V usage is TRBV7-3 and J usage is TRBJ2-4; 7 positions agree with TRBD1. V lost 5 bases to trimming and J lost 8 bases; unmatched junction nucleotides: 12. The V gene's germline CDR1 is SGHTA and CDR2 FQGTGA. The CDR3 sequence is 15 residues long. Here the CDR3 DNA reads TGTGCCAGCAGCCCCACTACAGGGGTATGGGACATTCAGTACTTC. Translation gives CASSPTTGVWDIQYF.

V usage is TRBV28 and J usage is TRBJ1-3; the D is unclear. The CDR3 totals 13 residues. Per germline, CDR1 MDHEN and CDR2 SYDVKM. Trimming stripped 1 base from V and 4 bases from J, with 5 bases between. The CDR3 spells CASSLLQGNTIYF. DNA of the CDR3: TGTGCCAGCAGTTTATTACAAGGAAACACCATATATTTT.